One and the same sample provided the 30 T cell receptor beta chains below, sequenced in a study of blood T cell repertoires in COVID-19. Only in-frame clones appear in the TCRdb table, and some are missing; sequencing was by immunoSEQ multiplex PCR. Among 240,000 or so clones, around 87% were seen once, and the ten largest hold roughly 3%. The specimen was peripheral blood. The receptors originated from a woman in her thirties who had recovered from COVID-19.

This clone was recorded a few times. The V and J genes are TRBV7-2 and TRBJ1-1, with a weak D call TRBD1 (5 bases). CDR3 length equals 14 residues. Germline assignment: CDR1 SGHTA and CDR2 FQGNSA. The V end was cut by 2 bases, the J end by 3 bases, with 10 bases between. The DNA for the CDR3 is TGTGCCAGCAGCTTATGGGGGGAGGACACTGAAGCTTTCTTT. This sequence encodes CASSLWGEDTEAFF.

The chain joins TRBV7-3 to TRBJ2-3; possibly TRBD2 for D (5 bases). Trimming stripped 1 base from V and 1 base from J, with 6 bases between. Germline V CDR1 and CDR2: SGHTA, FQGTGA. The CDR3 sequence is 14 residues long. CDR3 DNA: TGTGCCAGCAGCTTAAACGGGGGCACAGATACGCAGTATTTT. Protein product: CASSLNGGTDTQYF.

This clone was observed a handful of times. This sequence joins TRBV2 and TRBJ2-1, with 10 bases lining up with TRBD2. J lost 4 bases, V lost 8 bases, and 5 bases had no gene match. The length of the CDR3 is 14 residues. Germline CDR1 reads SNHLY; CDR2 reads FYNNEI. CDR3 sequence: CASYLAGGYNEQFF. In nucleotides, the CDR3 is TGTGCCAGCTACTTAGCGGGGGGTTACAATGAGCAGTTCTTC.

The CDR3 nucleotides are TGTGCCAGCAGCCCCACAGTAGGGGTGTGGGGCTACACCTTC. This sequence encodes CASSPTVGVWGYTF. J is TRBJ1-2 and V is TRBV6-2 or TRBV6-3; D possibly corresponds to TRBD1 (5 bases). V was shortened by 6 bases and J by 8 bases, with 19 bases between the two germline ends. This CDR3 region has 14 residues. Germline CDR1 is MNHEY and CDR2 is SVGEGT.

The CDR3 reads CASSPGQGWEKLFF. The CDR3 DNA reads TGTGCCAGCAGCCCCGGACAGGGTTGGGAAAAACTGTTTTTT. The chain is built from TRBV7-2 and TRBJ1-4; TRBD1 agrees at 8 bases. V shed 5 bases, J shed 8 bases, and the junction held 7 bases outside the gene matches. This CDR3 contains 14 residues. Germline values: CDR1 SGHTA, CDR2 FQGNSA.

The V gene is TRBV5-6, the J gene TRBJ2-1, with 8 bases aligning to TRBD1. The ends lost 4 bases at V and 2 bases at J; junction bases unmatched: 5. Germline CDR1 and CDR2: SGHDT and YYEEEE. The CDR3 totals 15 residues. In DNA, the CDR3 is TGTGCCAGCAGCGAGGGACAGGCCGCCTACAATGAGCAGTTCTTC. Translating gives CASSEGQAAYNEQFF.

This clone was observed a handful of times. V usage is TRBV5-1 and J usage is TRBJ2-1, with a tentative D call TRBD1 (5 bases). CDR3 length: 13 amino acids. Germline CDR1 SGHRS, CDR2 YFSETQ. The V end lost 0 bases, the J end lost 8 bases, and 9 bases lay between the germline ends. CDR3 nucleotides: TGCGCCAGCAGCTTGGCACGACAGTATGAGCAGTTCTTC. It is translated as CASSLARQYEQFF. The full variable domain, with the rest looked up from reference TRBV5-1 and TRBJ2-1, is KAGVTQTPRYLIKTRGQQVTLSCSPISGHRSVSWYQQTPGQGLQFLFEYFSETQRNKGNFPGRFSGRQFSNSRSEMNVSTLELGDSALYLCASSLARQYEQFFGPGTRLTVL.

The rearrangement joins TRBV4-1 to TRBJ2-7, with D perhaps matching TRBD1 (5 bases). V lost 0 bases, J lost 3 bases, and 9 bases lay in between. The V gene's germline CDR1 is MGHRA and CDR2 YSYEKL. The CDR3 loop spans 14 amino acids. Here the CDR3 reads CASSQDGADYEQYF. CDR3 nucleotide sequence: TGCGCCAGCAGCCAAGATGGGGCAGACTACGAGCAGTACTTC.

The V and J genes are TRBV5-6 and TRBJ2-5; D is perhaps TRBD2 (6 bases). Between the trimmed V and J ends, which lost 0 bases and 4 bases, there was a span of 10 bases. Germline V CDR1 and CDR2: SGHDT, YYEEEE. There are 14 residues in the CDR3. CDR3 nucleotide sequence: TGTGCCAGCAGCTTGGTCAATAGCGGAGAGACCCAGTACTTC. Protein sequence: CASSLVNSGETQYF.

The chain links TRBV5-4 to TRBJ2-3, with D perhaps TRBD2 (6 bases). The germline gives CDR1 SGHNT, CDR2 YYREEE (reference sequence). The CDR3 spans 17 residues. Trimming left V 0 bases short and J 1 base short, with 15 bases between. CDR3 DNA: TGTGCCAGCAGCTTGGGGAGGGTCCACGAGGGCACAGATACGCAGTATTTT. As protein: CASSLGRVHEGTDTQYF.

V and J are TRBV19 and TRBJ2-3; 10 bases fit TRBD1. Germline-derived CDR1 and CDR2 are LNHDA and SQIVND (reference sequence). V dropped 3 bases and J dropped 3; count of bases not matched to a gene: 3. This CDR3 is 15 amino acids long. The CDR3 is CASSIRQGATDTQYF. The CDR3 DNA is TGTGCCAGTAGTATTAGACAGGGGGCAACAGATACGCAGTATTTT.

The chain employs TRBV5-1 and TRBJ2-1; 10 nucleotides agree with TRBD2. The trim removed 2 bases at V and 10 bases at J, leaving 18 bases unmatched. CDR3 size: 18 residues. Germline V gene sequence: CDR1 SGHRS, CDR2 YFSETQ. CDR3: CASSFPAEPSGGPGEQFF. The CDR3 DNA reads as TGCGCCAGCAGCTTCCCGGCCGAACCTAGCGGGGGACCGGGGGAGCAGTTCTTC.

The chain employs TRBV7-6 and TRBJ2-7, with TRBD2 as a possible D gene (7 bases). V lost 1 base, J lost 9 bases, and 10 bases lay in between. Per germline, CDR1 SGHVS and CDR2 FNYEAQ. CDR3 length: 12 amino acids. The chain's CDR3 is CASSLEGGGQYF. CDR3 in DNA: TGTGCCAGCAGCTTAGAGGGAGGGGGGCAGTACTTC. Full variable domain (outside the CDR3, taken from reference TRBV7-6 and TRBJ2-7): GAGVSQSPRYKVTKRGQDVALRCDPISGHVSLYWYRQALGQGPEFLTYFNYEAQQDKSGLPNDRFSAERPEGSISTLTIQRTEQRDSAMYRCASSLEGGGQYFGPGTRLTVT.

This clone was counted between two and nine times. The V and J genes are TRBV5-6 and TRBJ1-1; weak D call: TRBD1 (5 bases). V lost 2 bases and J lost 2, with 16 bases in between. This CDR3 contains 16 residues. Germline V lookup: CDR1 SGHDT, CDR2 YYEEEE. CDR3 protein: CASSFIGQGLNTEAFF. DNA of the CDR3: TGTGCCAGCAGCTTTATCGGGCAGGGTCTTAACACTGAAGCTTTCTTT.

The chain is built from TRBV12-5 and TRBJ2-7, with 7 bases fitting TRBD1. The V segment lost 0 bases and the J segment 2 bases; nucleotides outside the gene matches: 4. Germline V gene lookup returns CDR1 LGHNT and CDR2 FRNRAP. The CDR3 has 15 residues. CDR3 DNA: TGTGCTAGTGGTTTGGTCCACAGGGGTGCCTACGAGCAGTACTTC. Amino acid sequence: CASGLVHRGAYEQYF.

The chain joins TRBV4-3 to TRBJ2-1; 7 bases are shared with TRBD1. CDR3 length: 14 residues. Trimming at V came to 6 bases and at J to 4 bases, leaving 6 bases not matched to a gene. CDR1 is LGHNA and CDR2 is YSLEER in the germline V gene. CDR3 DNA: TGCGCCAGCAGTCCTAGGACAGGTTACAATGAGCAGTTCTTC. It specifies CASSPRTGYNEQFF.

The chain links TRBV11-3 to TRBJ1-1; TRBD1 agrees at 8 bases. The CDR3 runs 17 residues. Per the germline V gene, CDR1 is SGHNT and CDR2 is YENEEA. The junction had 17 bases not matched to a gene; V was cut back by 10 bases and J by 1 base. CDR3: CATRNQQGALKNTEAFF. The CDR3 nucleotides are TGTGCCACCCGCAACCAGCAGGGGGCTCTTAAGAACACTGAAGCTTTCTTT.

The rearrangement uses TRBV5-4 and TRBJ2-5, with TRBD1 matching 7 bases. The trim removed 4 bases at V and 1 base at J, leaving 4 bases unmatched. CDR1 SGHNT and CDR2 YYREEE come from the germline V gene (reference sequence). The CDR3 runs 14 residues. The CDR3 region is CASSPGQPQETQYF. For the CDR3, the DNA is TGTGCCAGCAGCCCGGGACAGCCCCAAGAGACCCAGTACTTC.

The V call is TRBV2, the J call TRBJ2-2, with TRBD1 matching 9 bases. J gave up 7 bases and V 3 bases, and 6 bases lay outside the gene matches. This CDR3 is built from 15 residues. Germline loops: CDR1 SNHLY, CDR2 FYNNEI. The CDR3, as DNA: TGTGCCAGCAGTGAGCCGACAGGGGGGAACGGGGAGCTGTTTTTT. Residues: CASSEPTGGNGELFF.

This rearrangement joins TRBV7-9 to TRBJ1-6; possibly TRBD1 for D (6 bases). Germline CDR1 and CDR2: SEHNR and FQNEAQ (reference sequence). V lost 4 bases and J 7 bases, leaving 11 bases between the germline ends. This CDR3 has 14 residues. The CDR3 spells CASSSTGYNSPLHF. The CDR3 bases are TGTGCCAGCAGCTCTACAGGGTACAATTCACCCCTCCACTTT.

The chain links TRBV7-2 to TRBJ2-5; D is ambiguous. With 5 bases removed from V and 4 bases from J, the gap between germline ends came to 14 bases. CDR3 length: 14 amino acids. Germline V gene sequence: CDR1 SGHTA, CDR2 FQGNSA. The CDR3 protein is CASSTGSGGETQYF. CDR3 coding DNA: TGTGCCAGCAGCACTGGTTCCGGCGGAGAGACCCAGTACTTC.

The V gene is TRBV5-1, the J gene TRBJ1-1, with D unresolved. Germline V CDR1 and CDR2: SGHRS, YFSETQ. V lost 0 bases, J lost 2 bases, and 8 bases lay in between. This CDR3 spans 14 amino acids. The CDR3 DNA follows: TGCGCCAGCAGCTTGGCCGCGGGAAACACTGAAGCTTTCTTT. It specifies CASSLAAGNTEAFF.

The chain employs TRBV11-3 and TRBJ2-2, with TRBD2 matching over 10 bases. Germline trimming cut 3 bases from V and 4 bases from J; bases unmatched to any gene: 2. The CDR3 length is 15 residues. Germline V gene data show CDR1 as SGHNT and CDR2 as YENEEA. The CDR3, as DNA: TGTGCCAGCAGCTTGAGCGGGGGGGGCACCGGGGAGCTGTTTTTT. It encodes CASSLSGGGTGELFF.

This clone was found once. This rearrangement joins TRBV6-1 to TRBJ2-4, with D possibly matching TRBD2 (7 bases). The V end was cut by 1 base, the J end by 7 bases, with 17 bases between. The CDR3 extends over 16 amino acids. Germline assignment: CDR1 MNHNS and CDR2 SASEGT. This CDR3 is CASSEGDGGGANIQYF. In DNA, the CDR3 is TGTGCCAGCAGTGAAGGGGATGGCGGGGGCGCGAACATTCAGTACTTC.

The genes are TRBV11-1 and TRBJ2-3; TRBD2 agrees at 8 bases. Germline lookup yields CDR1 SGHAT and CDR2 FQDESV (reference sequence). Trimming took 4 bases from V and 4 from J; bases not matched to a gene: 7. The CDR3 contains 15 residues. Here the CDR3 DNA reads TGTGCCAGCAGCTGGACTAGCCGGAGGGCAGATACGCAGTATTTT. Translated: CASSWTSRRADTQYF.

J is TRBJ1-4 and V is TRBV19; D might be TRBD1 (6 bases). V lost 8 bases and J 0 bases, leaving 10 bases between the germline ends. The CDR3 sequence is 14 residues long. Germline loops: CDR1 LNHDA, CDR2 SQIVND (reference sequence). The CDR3 coding sequence is TGTGCCAGTTCCTGGACAGCAACTAATGAAAAACTGTTTTTT. Translated, it gives CASSWTATNEKLFF.

This chain links TRBV29-1 with TRBJ1-1; weak D call: TRBD1 (6 bases). CDR1 and CDR2 (germline): SQVTM, ANQGSEA. The V and J ends lost 7 bases and 5 bases respectively, with 17 bases between them. CDR3 length equals 13 residues. The CDR3 loop reads CSGSRGRRTEAFF. The CDR3 nucleotides read TGCAGCGGATCCAGGGGTAGGAGGACTGAAGCTTTCTTT.

The chain couples TRBV6-5 to TRBJ1-1; unclear D gene. The CDR3 has 14 residues. V shed 4 bases and J shed 1 base, with 10 bases lying between them. The V gene's germline CDR1 is MNHEY and CDR2 SVGAGI. As DNA, the CDR3 is TGTGCCAGCAGTTCACAGAGCTGGAACACTGAAGCTTTCTTT. It specifies CASSSQSWNTEAFF.

V gene TRBV19 combines with J gene TRBJ1-1; D remains ambiguous. The V end lost 6 bases, the J end lost 1 base, and 12 bases lay between the germline ends. This CDR3 is built from 14 residues. The germline gives CDR1 LNHDA, CDR2 SQIVND (reference sequence). The CDR3 sequence is CASRVEARNTEAFF. In nucleotides, the CDR3 is TGTGCCAGTAGGGTTGAAGCGAGGAACACTGAAGCTTTCTTT.

The J gene is TRBJ2-7, the V gene TRBV5-4, with 7 bases lining up with TRBD1. Germline CDR1 and CDR2: SGHNT and YYREEE (reference sequence). The CDR3 runs 12 residues. The V and J ends lost 3 bases and 5 bases, in that order; junction bases with no gene match: 2. For the CDR3, the DNA is TGTGCCAGCAGCTATACAGGGGACGAGCAGTACTTC. Its protein is CASSYTGDEQYF.